A selection of T cell receptor beta chains follows, all from one sample in a study of PD-1 blockade in classical Hodgkin lymphoma. The method was immunoSEQ multiplex PCR; TCRdb's version includes in-frame clones alone and lacks a portion of them. The sample holds just under 40,000 clones, over 70% seen once. Sequenced here: peripheral blood mononuclear cells (PBMCs), sampled before the fourth cycle of nivolumab. These receptor sequences come from a human donor with classical Hodgkin lymphoma. Each CDR3 is given with its conserved first and last residue. Fields, in order: CDR3 protein, CDR3 DNA, D gene, J gene, clone size, V gene. A D gene is named only where the DNA matches it firmly. Clone size is shown for a subset of rows, as once, few, many or a class of expanded clone.

CDR3aa: CASSPGKGPALHF
CDR3nt: TGTGCCAGCAGTCCCGGGAAAGGGCCAGCCCTCCACTTT
d_gene: NA
j_gene: TRBJ1-6
abundance: NA
v_gene: TRBV27

CDR3aa: CASSLYSSYEQYF
CDR3nt: TGTGCCAGCAGTTTATACAGCAGCTACGAGCAGTACTTC
d_gene: NA
j_gene: TRBJ2-7
abundance: NA
v_gene: TRBV28

CDR3aa: CASSLAPTVNYGYTF
CDR3nt: TGTGCCAGCAGCTTAGCCCCCACTGTGAACTATGGCTACACCTTC
d_gene: NA
j_gene: TRBJ1-2
abundance: NA
v_gene: TRBV11-2

CDR3aa: CASSPRRGPAGDTQYF
CDR3nt: TGTGCCAGCAGCCCCAGGCGGGGTCCCGCCGGGGATACGCAGTATTTT
d_gene: NA
j_gene: TRBJ2-3
abundance: NA
v_gene: TRBV5-8

CDR3aa: CASSLSGGTEAFF
CDR3nt: TGTGCCAGCAGTTTATCTGGGGGTACTGAAGCTTTCTTT
d_gene: NA
j_gene: TRBJ1-1
abundance: few
v_gene: TRBV27

CDR3aa: CAISESGAETQYF
CDR3nt: TGTGCCATCAGTGAGTCCGGGGCGGAGACCCAGTACTTC
d_gene: NA
j_gene: TRBJ2-5
abundance: NA
v_gene: TRBV10-3

CDR3aa: CASKAQGSDNSPLHF
CDR3nt: TGTGCCAGCAAGGCACAGGGATCTGATAATTCACCCCTCCACTTT
d_gene: NA
j_gene: TRBJ1-6
abundance: few
v_gene: TRBV2

CDR3aa: CASSLRRGGAGYEQYF
CDR3nt: TGTGCCAGCAGTTTACGGCGCGGGGGGGCCGGGTACGAGCAGTACTTC
d_gene: TRBD2
j_gene: TRBJ2-7
abundance: NA
v_gene: TRBV27

CDR3aa: CASSAYRGFGTEAFF
CDR3nt: TGTGCCAGCAGTGCATACAGGGGCTTTGGGACTGAAGCTTTCTTT
d_gene: TRBD1
j_gene: TRBJ1-1
abundance: NA
v_gene: TRBV28

CDR3aa: CASSRDRGRNYGYTF
CDR3nt: TGTGCCAGCAGCAGGGACAGGGGGAGAAACTATGGCTACACCTTC
d_gene: TRBD1
j_gene: TRBJ1-2
abundance: NA
v_gene: TRBV5-4

CDR3aa: CASSLGQGAQPQHF
CDR3nt: TGTGCCAGCTCACTAGGACAGGGGGCTCAGCCCCAGCATTTT
d_gene: TRBD1
j_gene: TRBJ1-5
abundance: NA
v_gene: TRBV18

CDR3aa: CATSRDGNTEAFF
CDR3nt: TGTGCCACCAGCAGAGATGGAAACACTGAAGCTTTCTTT
d_gene: NA
j_gene: TRBJ1-1
abundance: NA
v_gene: TRBV15

CDR3aa: CASSFMTGESYEQYF
CDR3nt: TGTGCCAGCAGCTTTATGACAGGGGAGTCCTACGAGCAGTACTTC
d_gene: TRBD1
j_gene: TRBJ2-7
abundance: NA
v_gene: TRBV7-9

CDR3aa: CASSFGYGELFF
CDR3nt: TGTGCCAGCAGCTTCGGGTACGGGGAGCTGTTTTTT
d_gene: NA
j_gene: TRBJ2-2
abundance: NA
v_gene: TRBV5-6

CDR3aa: CASSRYRGGAYNEQFF
CDR3nt: TGTGCCAGCAGCCGATACAGGGGAGGCGCCTACAATGAGCAGTTCTTC
d_gene: NA
j_gene: TRBJ2-1
abundance: NA
v_gene: TRBV7-9

CDR3aa: CASSLALSETQYF
CDR3nt: TGTGCCAGCAGCTTAGCCCTAAGTGAGACCCAGTACTTC
d_gene: NA
j_gene: TRBJ2-5
abundance: NA
v_gene: TRBV7-6

CDR3aa: CASSFKGAVYEQYF
CDR3nt: TGCGCCAGCAGCTTTAAGGGGGCGGTGTACGAGCAGTACTTC
d_gene: TRBD1
j_gene: TRBJ2-7
abundance: NA
v_gene: TRBV5-1

CDR3aa: CASSLEGRATDTQYF
CDR3nt: TGTGCCAGCAGCTTGGAGGGGAGGGCCACAGATACGCAGTATTTT
d_gene: TRBD2
j_gene: TRBJ2-3
abundance: NA
v_gene: TRBV5-8

CDR3aa: CASSLGGQFYEQYF
CDR3nt: TGTGCCAGCAGCTTAGGGGGCCAGTTCTACGAGCAGTACTTC
d_gene: NA
j_gene: TRBJ2-7
abundance: NA
v_gene: TRBV7-2

CDR3aa: CASSYVAGHYEQYF
CDR3nt: TGTGCCAGCAGTTACGTGGCAGGGCACTACGAGCAGTACTTC
d_gene: NA
j_gene: TRBJ2-7
abundance: NA
v_gene: TRBV6-5

CDR3aa: CASSIQGADTQYF
CDR3nt: TGTGCCAGTAGTATACAGGGCGCAGATACGCAGTATTTT
d_gene: NA
j_gene: TRBJ2-3
abundance: NA
v_gene: TRBV19

CDR3aa: CASSEIGGEGYEAFF
CDR3nt: TGTGCCAGCAGTGAAATCGGCGGAGAGGGGTACGAAGCTTTCTTT
d_gene: NA
j_gene: TRBJ1-1
abundance: NA
v_gene: TRBV6-1

CDR3aa: CASSQGVNRGITDTQYF
CDR3nt: TGCGCCAGCAGCCAAGGGGTTAACAGGGGGATCACAGATACGCAGTATTTT
d_gene: TRBD1
j_gene: TRBJ2-3
abundance: NA
v_gene: TRBV4-3

CDR3aa: CASSALAGSAYEQYF
CDR3nt: TGTGCCAGCAGTGCACTAGCGGGGTCAGCCTACGAGCAGTACTTC
d_gene: TRBD2
j_gene: TRBJ2-7
abundance: NA
v_gene: TRBV6-1

CDR3aa: CASSLISDTQYF
CDR3nt: TGTGCCAGCAGCTTGATATCAGATACGCAGTATTTT
d_gene: NA
j_gene: TRBJ2-3
abundance: NA
v_gene: TRBV7-9

CDR3aa: CASSKEGLETGELFF
CDR3nt: TGTGCCAGCAGCAAAGAGGGACTCGAGACCGGGGAGCTGTTTTTT
d_gene: NA
j_gene: TRBJ2-2
abundance: NA
v_gene: TRBV2

CDR3aa: CASRTRAGRTGELFF
CDR3nt: TGTGCCAGCAGAACCCGGGCAGGGCGGACCGGGGAGCTGTTTTTT
d_gene: NA
j_gene: TRBJ2-2
abundance: NA
v_gene: TRBV6-5

CDR3aa: CASSLAGWGQDTDTQYF
CDR3nt: TGTGCCAGCAGCTTGGCCGGGTGGGGACAAGACACAGATACGCAGTATTTT
d_gene: NA
j_gene: TRBJ2-3
abundance: NA
v_gene: TRBV5-6

CDR3aa: CAWSGLGERTYNSPLHF
CDR3nt: TGTGCCTGGAGTGGACTTGGCGAAAGGACCTATAATTCACCCCTCCACTTT
d_gene: NA
j_gene: TRBJ1-6
abundance: few
v_gene: TRBV30

CDR3aa: CASSPDFVEQYF
CDR3nt: TGTGCCAGCAGTCCCGATTTTGTCGAGCAGTACTTC
d_gene: NA
j_gene: TRBJ2-7
abundance: NA
v_gene: TRBV2